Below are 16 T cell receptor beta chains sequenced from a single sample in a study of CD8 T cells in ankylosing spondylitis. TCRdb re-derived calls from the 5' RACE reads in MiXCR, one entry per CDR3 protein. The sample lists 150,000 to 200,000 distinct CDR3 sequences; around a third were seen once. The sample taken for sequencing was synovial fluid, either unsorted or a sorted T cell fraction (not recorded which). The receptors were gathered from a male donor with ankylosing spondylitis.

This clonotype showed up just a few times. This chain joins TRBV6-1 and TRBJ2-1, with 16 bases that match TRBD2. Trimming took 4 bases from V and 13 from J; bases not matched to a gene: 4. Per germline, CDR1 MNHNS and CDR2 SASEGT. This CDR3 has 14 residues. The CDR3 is CASSGGTSGRAQFF. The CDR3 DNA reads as TGTGCCAGCAGTGGAGGGACTAGCGGGAGGGCTCAGTTCTTC.

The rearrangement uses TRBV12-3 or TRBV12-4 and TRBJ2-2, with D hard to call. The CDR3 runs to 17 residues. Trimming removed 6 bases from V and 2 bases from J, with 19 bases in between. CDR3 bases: TGTGCCAGCAGCCGGTCCTTAAAACCGGCCAACACCGGGGAGCTGTTTTTT. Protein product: CASSRSLKPANTGELFF.

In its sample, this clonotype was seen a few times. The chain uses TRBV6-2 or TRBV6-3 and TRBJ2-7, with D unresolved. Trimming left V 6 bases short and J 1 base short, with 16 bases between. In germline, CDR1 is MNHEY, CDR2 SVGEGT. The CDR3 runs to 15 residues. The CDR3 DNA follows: TGTGCCAGCAGCACAAACAGTAAGGCTTCCTACGAGCAGTACTTC. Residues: CASSTNSKASYEQYF.

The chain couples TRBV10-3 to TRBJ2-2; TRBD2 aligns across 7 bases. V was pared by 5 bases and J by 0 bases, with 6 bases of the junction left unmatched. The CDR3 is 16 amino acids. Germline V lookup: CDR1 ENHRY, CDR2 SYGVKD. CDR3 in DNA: TGTGCCATCAGTATTGGGAGGGGCTCGAACACCGGGGAGCTGTTTTTT. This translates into CAISIGRGSNTGELFF.

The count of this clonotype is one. The CDR3 is CSAPRGAGGELFF. The CDR3 DNA follows: TGCAGTGCCCCTAGGGGGGCGGGCGGGGAGCTGTTTTTT. The chain combines TRBV20-1 with TRBJ2-2; either TRBD1 or TRBD2 may fit D (6 bases each). V shed 6 bases and J shed 7 bases, with 15 bases lying between them. This CDR3 region has 13 residues. The germline gives CDR1 DFQATT, CDR2 SNEGSKA (reference sequence).

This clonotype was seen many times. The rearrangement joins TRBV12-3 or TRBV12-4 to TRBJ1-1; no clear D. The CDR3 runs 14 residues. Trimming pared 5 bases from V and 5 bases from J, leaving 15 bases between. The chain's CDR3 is CASSRGRPGTEAFF. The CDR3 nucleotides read TGTGCCAGCAGTCGAGGCAGGCCCGGGACTGAAGCTTTCTTT.

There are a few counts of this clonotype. The CDR3 region has the DNA TGTGCCAGCAGCCTCTCCCCGGGAAGTGGCTACACCTTC. It encodes CASSLSPGSGYTF. The chain joins TRBV7-3 to TRBJ1-2; D remains unclear. V gave up 5 bases and J gave up 7 bases, with 14 bases separating them. This CDR3 comprises 13 residues. Germline V CDR1 and CDR2: SGHTA, FQGTGA.

CDR3 protein: CASSPGSLEETQYF. The CDR3 DNA is TGTGCCAGCAGCCCCGGGAGTCTGGAAGAGACCCAGTACTTC. The chain carries TRBV4-2 and TRBJ2-5, with a possible D match to TRBD2 (6 bases). V lost 4 bases to trimming and J lost 3 bases, with 12 bases between them. The germline gives CDR1 LGHNA, CDR2 YNFKEQ. CDR3 length equals 14 residues.

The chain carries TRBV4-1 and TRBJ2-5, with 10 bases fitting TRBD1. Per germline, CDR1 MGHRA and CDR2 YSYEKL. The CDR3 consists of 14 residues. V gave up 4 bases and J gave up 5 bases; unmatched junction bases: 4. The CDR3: CASSLRDRGETQYF. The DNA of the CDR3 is TGCGCCAGCAGCCTCCGGGACAGGGGTGAGACCCAGTACTTC.

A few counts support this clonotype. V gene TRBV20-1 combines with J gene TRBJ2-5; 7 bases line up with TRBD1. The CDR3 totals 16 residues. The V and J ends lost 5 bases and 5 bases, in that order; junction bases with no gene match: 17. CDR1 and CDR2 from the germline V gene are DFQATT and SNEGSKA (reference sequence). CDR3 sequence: CSAETGVGGASETQYF. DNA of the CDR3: TGCAGTGCTGAAACCGGAGTAGGGGGCGCATCGGAGACCCAGTACTTC.

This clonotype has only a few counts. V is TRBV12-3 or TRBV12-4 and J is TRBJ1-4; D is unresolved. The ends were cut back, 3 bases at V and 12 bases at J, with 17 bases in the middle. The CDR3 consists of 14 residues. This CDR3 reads CASSFHTEGSELFF. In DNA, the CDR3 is TGTGCCAGCAGTTTTCATACCGAAGGGTCGGAACTGTTTTTT.

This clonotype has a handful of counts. The CDR3 here is CASSQAPSGTLRTDTQYF. CDR3 nucleotide sequence: TGTGCCAGCAGCCAAGCTCCTAGCGGGACTCTTCGCACAGATACGCAGTATTTT. The chain combines TRBV14 with TRBJ2-3; the match to TRBD2 covers 9 bases. The CDR3 sequence is 18 residues long. After removal of 1 base from V and 1 base from J, the junction contained 9 bases not matched to a gene. The germline V gene has CDR1 SGHDN and CDR2 FVKESK.

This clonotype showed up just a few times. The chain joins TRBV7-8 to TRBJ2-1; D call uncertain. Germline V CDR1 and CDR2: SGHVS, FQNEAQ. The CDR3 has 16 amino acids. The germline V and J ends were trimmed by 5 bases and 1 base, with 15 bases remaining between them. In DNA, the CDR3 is TGTGCCAGCAGCGGTTTCCAGGTGTCTTCCTACAATGAGCAGTTCTTC. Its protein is CASSGFQVSSYNEQFF.

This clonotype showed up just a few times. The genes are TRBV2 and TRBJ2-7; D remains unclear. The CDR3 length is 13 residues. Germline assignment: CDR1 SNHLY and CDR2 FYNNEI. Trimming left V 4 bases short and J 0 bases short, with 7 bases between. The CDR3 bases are TGTGCCAGCAGTGCCGAGCACTCCTACGAGCAGTACTTC. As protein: CASSAEHSYEQYF. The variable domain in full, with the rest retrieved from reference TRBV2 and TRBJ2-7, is EPEVTQTPSHQVTQMGQEVILRCVPISNHLYFYWYRQILGQKVEFLVSFYNNEISEKSEIFDDQFSVERPDGSNFTLKIRSTKLEDSAMYFCASSAEHSYEQYFGPGTRLTVT.

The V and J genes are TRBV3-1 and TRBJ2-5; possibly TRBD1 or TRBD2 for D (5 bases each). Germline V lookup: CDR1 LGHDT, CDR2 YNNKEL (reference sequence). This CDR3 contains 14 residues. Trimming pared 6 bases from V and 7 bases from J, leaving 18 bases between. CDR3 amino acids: CASRPEVLGGTQYF. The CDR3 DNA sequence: TGTGCCAGCAGACCGGAGGTCCTTGGGGGGACCCAGTACTTC.

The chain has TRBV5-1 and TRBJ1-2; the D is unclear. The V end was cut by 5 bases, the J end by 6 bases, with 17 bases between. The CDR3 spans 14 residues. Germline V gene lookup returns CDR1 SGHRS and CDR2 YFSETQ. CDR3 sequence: CASRPRRGEDGYTF. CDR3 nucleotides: TGCGCCAGCAGACCCCGGAGAGGAGAGGATGGCTACACCTTC.